This T cell receptor beta chain appears in the sequencing data of a study of cytomegalovirus exposure and HLA in healthy donors. In the PCR, 60 Vbeta and 13 Jbeta primers were used. In the authors' methods: Roughly 83 million unique TCR beta chains, roughly 11 million of them shared, were counted by a later analysis. Using immunoSEQ multiplex PCR, the repertoire was profiled, and TCRdb retains in-frame clones only, with some absent. V and J calls and clone size follow that table, whereas D and trimming were derived from the DNA. There are 150,000 to 200,000 clones in the sample; roughly four fifths occur only once, and 1.5% to 2% lies in the top ten. Study-level results: TCR beta V- and J-gene trimming, according to a later analysis, was linked to a missense DCLRE1C variant. Productive rates of about 90% or about 30% were seen for most TCR beta V segments in an earlier analysis.

This clone appeared a few times. The antigen is undetermined. The clonotype originates from a man aged 25-45 years in good health and CMV-seronegative. Sequencing input: PBMCs.

The CDR3 loop reads CASSNRLAGASSYEQYF. CDR3 sequence (DNA): TGTGCCAGCAGCAACAGACTAGCGGGAGCCTCCTCCTACGAGCAGTACTTC. The chain carries TRBV7-2 and TRBJ2-7, with 12 nucleotides matching TRBD2. This CDR3 comprises 17 residues. V lost 5 bases, J lost 0 bases, and 8 bases stayed unmatched. CDR1 and CDR2 from the germline V gene are SGHTA and FQGNSA.